This T cell receptor (beta chain) was profiled in a study of low-dose radiotherapy and immunotherapy resistance in tumors. Germline V gene data show CDR1 as SGHRS and CDR2 as YFSETQ. V shed 0 bases and J shed 2 bases, with 8 bases lying between them. There are 14 residues in the CDR3. cDNA synthesis used a TRAV/TRBV-specific primer set for both chains. For amplifying TCRs, the PCR ran for around 20 cycles with Phusion, which was used together with a constant-region primer and the adapter on the V primers. Each CDR3 protein is one row after TCRdb ran MiXCR on the reads. The repertoire has under 110,000 distinct CDR3 sequences, less than 25% of them found once; the top ten carry about 4%. Indicated time point: after trial treatment. Treatment defined: LDRT plus nivolumab, ipilimumab, low-dose cyclophosphamide and aspirin (RACIN trial).

The receptor comes from a male donor with prostate cancer. The input for sequencing was PBMCs, taken after low-dose radiotherapy plus immunotherapy. The V call is TRBV5-1, the J call TRBJ2-5; D may be TRBD1 (6 bases). CDR3 amino acids: CASSLGGRQETQYF. Written as DNA, the CDR3 is TGCGCCAGCAGCTTGGGGGGGCGGCAAGAGACCCAGTACTTC.